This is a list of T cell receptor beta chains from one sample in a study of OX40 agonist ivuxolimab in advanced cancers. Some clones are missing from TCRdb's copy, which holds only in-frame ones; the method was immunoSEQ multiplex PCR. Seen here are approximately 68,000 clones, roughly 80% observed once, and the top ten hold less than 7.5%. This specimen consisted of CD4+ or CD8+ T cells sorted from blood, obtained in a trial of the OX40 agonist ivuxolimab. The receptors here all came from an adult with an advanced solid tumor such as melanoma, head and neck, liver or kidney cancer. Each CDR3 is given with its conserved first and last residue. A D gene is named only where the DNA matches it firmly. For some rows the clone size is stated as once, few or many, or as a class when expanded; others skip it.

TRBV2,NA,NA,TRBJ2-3,TGTGCCAGCAGTGAAAACGGAGTGAGCACAGATACGCAGTATTTT,CASSENGVSTDTQYF
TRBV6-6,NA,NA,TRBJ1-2,TGTGCCAGTTCCCGGACCGACTATGGCTACACCTTC,CASSRTDYGYTF
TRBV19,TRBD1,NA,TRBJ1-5,TGTGCCAGTAGTAATGGACAGGGGGGCCATCAGCCCCAGCATTTT,CASSNGQGGHQPQHF
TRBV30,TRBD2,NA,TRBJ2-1,TGTGCCTGTGTCGGACTAGCGGGCTACAATGAGCAGTTCTTC,CACVGLAGYNEQFF
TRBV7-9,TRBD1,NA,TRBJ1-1,TGTGCCAGCAGCCCCAGGGGGGGGCAGATAAACACTGAAGCTTTCTTT,CASSPRGGQINTEAFF
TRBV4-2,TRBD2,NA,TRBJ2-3,TGTGCCAGCAGCCAAGATATTGGACTAGATGGGGATACGCAGTATTTT,CASSQDIGLDGDTQYF
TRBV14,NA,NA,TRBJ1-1,TGTGCCAGCAGCCAAGGGGGCCTCGGGGCTTTCTTT,CASSQGGLGAFF
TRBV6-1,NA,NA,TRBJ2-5,TGTGCCAGCAGTGGAGGTCGGGGTTTGGAGACCCAGTACTTC,CASSGGRGLETQYF
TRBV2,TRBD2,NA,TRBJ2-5,TGTGCCAGCAGTGTAGGGACTAGCGGGAGACAGTACTTC,CASSVGTSGRQYF
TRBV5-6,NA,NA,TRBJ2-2,TGTGCCAGCAGCTTTGGGGTAGCCGGGGAGCTGTTTTTT,CASSFGVAGELFF
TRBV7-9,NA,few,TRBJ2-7,TGTGCCAGCAGCTTAGGGGCGCGGGATGTCGAGCAGTACTTC,CASSLGARDVEQYF
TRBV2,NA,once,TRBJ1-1,TGTGCCAGCAGTGACTTGGGGAGGCGGGGAGAAGCTTTCTTT,CASSDLGRRGEAFF
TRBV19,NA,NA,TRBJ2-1,TGTGCCAGTAGTATCTCGACTAGTTCCGTTGAGCAGTTCTTC,CASSISTSSVEQFF
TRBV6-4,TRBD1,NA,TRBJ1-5,TGTGCCAGCAGTGACTACCACCGGGACAGGGGCAAACATAGCAATCAGCCCCAGCATTTT,CASSDYHRDRGKHSNQPQHF
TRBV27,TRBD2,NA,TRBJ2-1,TGTGCCAGCCGGAGCGGGAGGGCCGGCAATGAGCAGTTCTTC,CASRSGRAGNEQFF
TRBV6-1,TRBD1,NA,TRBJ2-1,TGTGCCAGCAGTGTACAGGGGGTTTTAGATGATGAGCAGTTCTTC,CASSVQGVLDDEQFF
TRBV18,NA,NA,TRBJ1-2,TGTGCCAGCTCACCGGAGGTGGCGGGTGGCTACACCTTC,CASSPEVAGGYTF
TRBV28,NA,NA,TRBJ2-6,TGTGCCAGCAGATCCACCTTAACGGCATACAACGTCCTGACTTTC,CASRSTLTAYNVLTF